What follows are 27 T cell receptor beta chains derived from one specimen sequenced in a study of neurological immune-mediated disorders. TCRdb fed the 5' RACE reads into MiXCR, producing one record per CDR3 protein. The sample holds roughly 70,000 distinct CDR3 sequences, 3.5% to 5% seen once. Sequencing was performed on PBMCs. The source is a man aged 25-45 years with multiple sclerosis.

This clonotype has at least ten counts. The V call is TRBV29-1, the J call TRBJ2-3; 9 bases are shared with TRBD1. CDR1 SQVTM and CDR2 ANQGSEA come from the germline V gene. The CDR3 extends over 13 amino acids. The V gene end was trimmed by 7 bases and the J gene end by 3 bases; junction bases not matched to a gene: 5. CDR3 residues: CSADRGGTDTQYF. In DNA form, the CDR3 reads TGCAGCGCTGACAGGGGGGGAACAGATACGCAGTATTTT.

This clonotype was seen more than once but under ten times. A much larger clonotype is one base distant, so this may be a read error. The rearrangement uses TRBV6-5 and TRBJ1-1; D remains ambiguous. The V and J ends lost 2 bases and 3 bases respectively, with 13 bases between them. CDR1 is MNHEY, CDR2 SVGAGI, per germline. The CDR3 totals 15 residues. The CDR3 loop is CASSYAGEGDTEAFF. CDR3 in DNA: TGTGCCAGCAGTTACGCCGGCGAAGGCGACACTGAAGCTTTCTTT.

In its sample, this clonotype was seen many times. The genes are TRBV12-3 or TRBV12-4 and TRBJ1-2; D is ambiguous. The V end was cut by 1 base, the J end by 5 bases, with 8 bases between. This CDR3 region has 13 residues. The CDR3 DNA sequence: TGTGCCAGCAGTTTAGTGGGCAGTTATGGCTACACCTTC. Its translation is CASSLVGSYGYTF.

This clonotype was detected many times. V and J are TRBV4-3 and TRBJ1-6; 7 nucleotides match TRBD1. The J segment lost 7 bases and the V segment lost 9 bases, leaving 6 bases of the junction unmatched. The germline V gene encodes CDR1 LGHNA and CDR2 YSLEER. This CDR3 spans 13 amino acids. CDR3 region: CASSEQGNSPLHF. CDR3 nucleotide sequence: TGCGCCAGTTCAGAACAGGGGAATTCACCCCTCCACTTT.

This clonotype showed up many times. A much larger clonotype is one base distant, so this may be a read error. V gene TRBV3-1 combines with J gene TRBJ1-2; 11 nucleotides align to TRBD1. Trimming took 5 bases from V and 12 from J; bases not matched to a gene: 5. The CDR3 extends over 12 amino acids. Germline CDR1 is LGHDT and CDR2 is YNNKEL (reference sequence). The CDR3 spells CASSTGTGGDTF. The CDR3 region has the DNA TGTGCCAGCAGCACCGGGACAGGGGGTGACACCTTC.

This clonotype has a count of ten or more. The V and J genes are TRBV20-1 and TRBJ1-2; D is undetermined. V dropped 5 bases and J dropped 3 bases, with 16 bases sitting between them. Germline CDR1 and CDR2: DFQATT and SNEGSKA (reference sequence). This CDR3 is built from 14 residues. Written as DNA, the CDR3 is TGCAGTGCTGGCCTTGCAACTGGGGACTATGGCTACACCTTC. Translation gives CSAGLATGDYGYTF.

This clonotype was observed at least ten times. The chain has TRBV5-1 and TRBJ2-2, with unresolved D. Trimming removed 4 bases from V and 6 bases from J, with 13 bases in between. The CDR3 consists of 14 residues. Germline loops: CDR1 SGHRS, CDR2 YFSETQ. The CDR3 loop is CASSPNQAPGELFF. The CDR3 region has the DNA TGCGCCAGCAGCCCTAACCAGGCTCCCGGGGAGCTGTTTTTT.

The sample holds many counts of this clonotype. This chain links TRBV5-1 with TRBJ1-1, with a weak D call TRBD1 (5 bases). Trimming pared 6 bases from V and 0 bases from J, leaving 9 bases between. Germline loops: CDR1 SGHRS, CDR2 YFSETQ. This CDR3 is 13 amino acids long. The CDR3 loop is CASTKGMNTEAFF. In DNA, the CDR3 is TGCGCCAGCACCAAGGGGATGAACACTGAAGCTTTCTTT.

J is TRBJ2-3 and V is TRBV5-4; D unresolved. The germline gives CDR1 SGHNT, CDR2 YYREEE (reference sequence). The ends were cut back, 1 base at V and 3 bases at J, with 18 bases in the middle. The CDR3 contains 17 residues. The DNA of the CDR3 is TGTGCCAGCAGCTTGAGGGCCGCATCTAGGATTACAGATACGCAGTATTTT. Its protein product is CASSLRAASRITDTQYF.

This clonotype has a count of ten or more. The chain couples TRBV20-1 to TRBJ1-6, with D perhaps matching TRBD1 (6 bases). Germline V gene sequence: CDR1 DFQATT, CDR2 SNEGSKA (reference sequence). This CDR3 is built from 15 residues. V lost 5 bases and J lost 7, with 18 bases in between. The chain's CDR3 is CSAYTGRGRNSPLHF. For the CDR3, the DNA is TGCAGTGCTTATACAGGGAGAGGACGAAATTCACCCCTCCACTTT.

Ten or more counts support this clonotype. The V gene is TRBV7-8, the J gene TRBJ1-1; D is unclear. Germline CDR1 is SGHVS and CDR2 is FQNEAQ. Trimming left V 1 base short and J 4 bases short, with 10 bases between. The CDR3 loop spans 14 amino acids. The CDR3 bases are TGTGCCAGCAGCTTAGAATGGGGTGGCACTGAAGCTTTCTTT. Amino acid sequence: CASSLEWGGTEAFF.

Comment on this clonotype: This may be a read error, as it is one base from a much larger clone. J is TRBJ2-3 and V is TRBV7-2, with D unclear. This CDR3 has 12 amino acids. V dropped 5 bases and J dropped 7 bases, with 10 bases sitting between them. The germline CDR1 and CDR2 sequences are SGHTA and FQGNSA. The CDR3 sequence is CASSTPMNTQYF. Here the CDR3 DNA reads TGTGCCAGCAGCACCCCGATGAATACGCAGTATTTT.

Ten or more counts support this clonotype. The V call is TRBV27, the J call TRBJ2-7; unclear D gene. V lost 6 bases and J lost 0, with 12 bases in between. Germline CDR1 reads MNHEY; CDR2 reads SMNVEV (reference sequence). The CDR3 runs to 14 residues. Here the CDR3 reads CASSPGRNSYEQYF. For the CDR3, the DNA is TGTGCCAGCAGCCCTGGACGGAACTCCTACGAGCAGTACTTC.

At least ten counts were recorded for this clonotype. The chain has TRBV7-2 and TRBJ1-1; a possible D gene is TRBD1 (5 bases). The CDR3 spans 14 residues. Trimming removed 4 bases from V and 5 bases from J, with 14 bases in between. Germline V lookup: CDR1 SGHTA, CDR2 FQGNSA. CDR3 in DNA: TGTGCCAGCAGCTACCAGGCGGGGGATACTGAAGCTTTCTTT. As protein: CASSYQAGDTEAFF.

At least ten counts were recorded for this clonotype. The chain uses TRBV13 and TRBJ2-7; 11 nucleotides agree with TRBD2. CDR1 and CDR2 (germline): PRHDT, FYEKMQ (reference sequence). With V trimmed by 4 bases and J by 7 bases, 6 bases remained unmatched. The CDR3 contains 14 residues. The CDR3: CASSWTSGRSEQYF. For the CDR3, the DNA is TGTGCCAGCAGCTGGACTAGCGGGCGCTCAGAGCAGTACTTC. Drawing the rest from reference TRBV13 and TRBJ2-7, the complete variable domain is AAGVIQSPRHLIKEKRETATLKCYPIPRHDTVYWYQQGPGQDPQFLISFYEKMQSDKGSIPDRFSAQQFSDYHSELNMSSLELGDSALYFCASSWTSGRSEQYFGPGTRLTVT.

This clonotype was counted ten times or more. The chain carries TRBV5-6 and TRBJ2-7; TRBD2 matches at 7 bases. The germline CDR1 and CDR2 sequences are SGHDT and YYEEEE. The CDR3 sequence is 14 residues long. V lost 6 bases and J lost 2; bases outside the gene matches: 8. As DNA, the CDR3 is TGTGCCAGCATGTTTTCACTAGCGACCTACGAGCAGTACTTC. Translation: CASMFSLATYEQYF.

This clonotype was counted at least ten times. The chain employs TRBV6-5 and TRBJ2-2, with D perhaps matching TRBD1 (5 bases). The CDR3 consists of 15 residues. The V end lost 3 bases, the J end lost 2 bases, and 10 bases lay between the germline ends. Germline CDR1 and CDR2: MNHEY and SVGAGI. CDR3: CASSYDSPNTGELFF. DNA of the CDR3: TGTGCCAGCAGTTATGACAGTCCAAACACCGGGGAGCTGTTTTTT.

This clonotype was counted ten times or more. The V gene is TRBV10-3, the J gene TRBJ2-3; 8 nucleotides align to TRBD2. V lost 9 bases and J lost 2; bases outside the gene matches: 7. CDR1 ENHRY and CDR2 SYGVKD come from the germline V gene. The CDR3 consists of 14 residues. The CDR3 sequence is CAMKRELFTDTQYF. CDR3 in DNA: TGTGCCATGAAGCGGGAGCTGTTCACAGATACGCAGTATTTT.

This clonotype has more than one count but fewer than ten. This chain connects TRBV20-1 to TRBJ1-2; no reliable D call. Deletions cut 2 bases from V and 3 bases from J, with 10 bases between. The CDR3 loop spans 13 amino acids. Germline CDR1 is DFQATT and CDR2 is SNEGSKA (reference sequence). In nucleotides, the CDR3 is TGCAGTGCTAGAAGGGAAAGGGACTATGGCTACACCTTC. Translation: CSARRERDYGYTF.

This clonotype was observed many times. DNA for the CDR3: TGTGCCAGCTCCCCCCCACAGGGCAATGGCTACACCTTC. It is translated as CASSPPQGNGYTF. The chain employs TRBV7-9 and TRBJ1-2, with a possible D match to TRBD1 (6 bases). Germline V gene lookup returns CDR1 SEHNR and CDR2 FQNEAQ (reference sequence). CDR3 length: 13 residues. V was clipped by 8 bases and J by 6 bases, with 16 bases between them.

This clonotype has at least ten counts. The chain recombines TRBV20-1 with TRBJ2-1, with TRBD1 matching 8 bases. CDR1 and CDR2 (germline): DFQATT, SNEGSKA (reference sequence). The junction had 7 bases not matched to a gene; V was cut back by 6 bases and J by 0 bases. The length of the CDR3 is 15 residues. DNA for the CDR3: TGCAGTGCCAGGACAGGGTCGAGCTCCTACAATGAGCAGTTCTTC. Residues: CSARTGSSSYNEQFF.

This clonotype has ten or more counts. This chain links TRBV9 with TRBJ1-1, with 7 positions matching TRBD1. The V gene end was trimmed by 3 bases and the J gene end by 6 bases; junction bases not matched to a gene: 2. Germline V gives CDR1 SGDLS, CDR2 YYNGEE. The length of the CDR3 is 12 residues. The CDR3 DNA sequence: TGTGCCAGCAGCGCAGGGACAGCTGAAGCTTTCTTT. Amino acid sequence: CASSAGTAEAFF.

This clonotype was seen at least ten times. Here the CDR3 reads CASSLDWALEWAATEAFF. In DNA, the CDR3 is TGTGCCAGCAGCTTAGATTGGGCGCTCGAATGGGCGGCCACTGAAGCTTTCTTT. The V gene is TRBV11-2, the J gene TRBJ1-1; D remains ambiguous. CDR1 is SGHAT and CDR2 is FQNNGV in the germline V gene. The CDR3 has 18 residues. The V end was cut by 0 bases, the J end by 4 bases, with 21 bases between.

This clonotype was seen ten or more times. The chain is built from TRBV20-1 and TRBJ1-2; weak D call: TRBD1 (6 bases). The CDR3 covers 11 residues. The germline CDR1 and CDR2 sequences are DFQATT and SNEGSKA (reference sequence). CDR3 in amino acids: CSVPGAPGYTF. The CDR3 nucleotides read TGCAGCGTCCCAGGGGCACCGGGCTACACCTTC.

This clonotype has at least ten counts. V and J are TRBV7-2 and TRBJ2-7, with no clear D. Germline V gives CDR1 SGHTA, CDR2 FQGNSA. V dropped 2 bases and J dropped 2 bases, with 10 bases sitting between them. The CDR3 sequence is 14 residues long. CDR3 protein: CASSLFGSAYEQYF. DNA for the CDR3: TGTGCCAGCAGCTTATTCGGGTCAGCCTACGAGCAGTACTTC.

This clonotype was seen at least ten times. This sequence joins TRBV5-5 and TRBJ2-2; maybe TRBD1 (6 bases). Per germline, CDR1 SGHKS and CDR2 YYEKEE (reference sequence). With 5 bases removed from V and 5 bases from J, the gap between germline ends came to 10 bases. CDR3 length: 13 amino acids. Here the CDR3 reads CASRYRVTGELFF. CDR3 nucleotides: TGTGCCAGCAGGTACAGGGTTACCGGGGAGCTGTTTTTT.

This clonotype was seen at least ten times. The CDR3 loop reads CASGSQIWDTEAFF. CDR3 DNA sequence: TGTGCCAGCGGATCCCAGATATGGGACACTGAAGCTTTCTTT. The V and J genes are TRBV27 and TRBJ1-1, with D unresolved. The germline V gene has CDR1 MNHEY and CDR2 SMNVEV (reference sequence). Between the trimmed V and J ends, which lost 8 bases and 3 bases, there was a span of 16 bases. This CDR3 is built from 14 residues.